Presented here are 7 T cell receptor beta chains from one specimen sequenced in a study of T cells in Graves' hyperthyroidism and ophthalmopathy. From RNA transcripts, TCR beta CDR3 regions were amplified. RT-PCR in the first round (using the HTBI primer set) targeted the TCR CDR3. Each CDR3 protein is one row after TCRdb ran MiXCR on the multiplex PCR reads. The sample records roughly 250,000 distinct CDR3 sequences, approximately 23% being singletons. Material for sequencing was blood. Receptors were obtained from a man aged 25 to 40 with Graves' ophthalmopathy.

This clonotype was picked up many times. The V and J genes are TRBV2 and TRBJ2-1; 12 bases agree with TRBD2. The V segment lost 6 bases and the J segment 3 bases; nucleotides outside the gene matches: 6. The CDR3 has 16 residues. The germline gives CDR1 SNHLY, CDR2 FYNNEI. For the CDR3, the DNA is TGTGCCAGCAGGCGGACTAGCGGGACAGGCTACAATGAGCAGTTCTTC. Translation gives CASRRTSGTGYNEQFF.

This clonotype occurred a few times. The V and J genes are TRBV5-6 and TRBJ2-7; no definite D call. Germline V lookup: CDR1 SGHDT, CDR2 YYEEEE. V lost 4 bases and J 2 bases, leaving 13 bases between the germline ends. The length of the CDR3 is 14 residues. CDR3: CASSRLLAAYEQYF. CDR3 nucleotide sequence: TGTGCCAGCAGCAGGTTGCTGGCTGCCTACGAGCAGTACTTC.

V usage is TRBV11-2 and J usage is TRBJ2-2; TRBD2 aligns across 13 bases. Germline lookup yields CDR1 SGHAT and CDR2 FQNNGV. CDR3 length: 17 amino acids. J was trimmed by 9 bases and V by 0 bases; bases with no gene match: 7. In DNA form, the CDR3 reads TGTGCCAGCAGCTTAGAAGCTACTAGCGGGAGGGCCAGGGAGCTGTTTTTT. Translation gives CASSLEATSGRARELFF.

This clonotype was recorded at least ten times. The chain combines TRBV7-8 with TRBJ2-5, with a weak D call TRBD2 (6 bases). The length of the CDR3 is 14 residues. Germline CDR1 reads SGHVS; CDR2 reads FQNEAQ. V lost 2 bases, J lost 5 bases, and 12 bases lay in between. The CDR3 here is CASSLYTGGETQYF. The CDR3 DNA follows: TGTGCCAGCAGCTTATACACAGGAGGGGAGACCCAGTACTTC.

This clonotype was counted between two and nine times. The genes are TRBV6-5 and TRBJ1-5; D gene unclear. Trimming took 3 bases from V and 4 from J, leaving 10 bases between them. The germline V gene has CDR1 MNHEY and CDR2 SVGAGI. This CDR3 comprises 14 residues. This chain's CDR3 is CASSYSMGNQPQHF. CDR3 nucleotides: TGTGCCAGCAGTTATTCGATGGGAAATCAGCCCCAGCATTTT.

This clonotype has a count of ten or more. This chain links TRBV7-9 with TRBJ1-1; TRBD1 might be the D (5 bases). The CDR3 totals 13 residues. Germline loops: CDR1 SEHNR, CDR2 FQNEAQ (reference sequence). The ends were cut back, 3 bases at V and 10 bases at J, with 15 bases in the middle. This CDR3 reads CASSFTGRRGAFF. In DNA form, the CDR3 reads TGTGCCAGCAGCTTCACAGGTCGTCGGGGAGCTTTCTTT.

The chain uses TRBV3-1 and TRBJ1-1; D remains unclear. This CDR3 is 17 amino acids long. Trimming removed 0 bases at V and 1 base at J, with 15 bases between. Germline CDR1 LGHDT, CDR2 YNNKEL (reference sequence). CDR3 DNA: TGTGCCAGCAGCCAAGATCTTCGGGGTCAGACGAACACTGAAGCTTTCTTT. Translating gives CASSQDLRGQTNTEAFF. Filled out from reference TRBV3-1 and TRBJ1-1, the complete variable domain reads DTAVSQTPKYLVTQMGNDKSIKCEQNLGHDTMYWYKQDSKKFLKIMFSYNNKELIINETVPNRFSPKSPDKAHLNLHINSLELGDSAVYFCASSQDLRGQTNTEAFFGQGTRLTVV.